Listed here are 24 T cell receptor beta chains from one sample, sequenced in a study of monozygotic twins with inflammatory bowel disease. TCRdb reworked the 5' RACE reads into one entry per CDR3 protein, no DNA. This table holds over 110,000 distinct CDR3 sequences. Source material: blood. Receptor source: a human donor with ulcerative colitis or Crohn's disease, or a healthy co-twin of an affected twin (not recorded which).

V gene TRBV7-9 combines with J gene TRBJ1-1. The CDR3 totals 14 residues. Germline V CDR1 and CDR2: SEHNR, FQNEAQ (reference sequence). The CDR3 sequence: CASSPVEVGREAFF.

V gene TRBV5-1 combines with J gene TRBJ2-4. There are 16 residues in the CDR3. Germline V gives CDR1 SGHRS, CDR2 YFSETQ. This CDR3 reads CASSWGRGAAKNIQYF.

The chain couples TRBV19 to TRBJ2-1; TCRdb calls TRBD1, which cannot be checked without DNA. Germline values: CDR1 LNHDA, CDR2 SQIVND (reference sequence). The CDR3 has 17 residues. CDR3 sequence: CASSIVPAPSSYNEQFF.

The chain carries TRBV6-2 or TRBV6-3 and TRBJ2-7. The CDR3 sequence is 13 residues long. Looked up from germline, CDR1 is MNHEY and CDR2 is SVGEGT. This CDR3 is CASSGTSSYEQYF.

The genes are TRBV6-5 and TRBJ2-5. The CDR3 has 16 amino acids. Germline V gene sequence: CDR1 MNHEY, CDR2 SVGAGI. CDR3 amino acids: CASSYSGPIFQETQYF.

The V gene is TRBV21-1, the J gene TRBJ2-1; TCRdb lists TRBD1, though no DNA is available to test this call. TRBV21-1 constitutes a pseudogene. The CDR3 has 19 residues. This CDR3 reads CASSNPRQGHVSSYNEQFF.

The CDR3 spells CASSLGFGDYNEQFF. V is TRBV5-1 and J is TRBJ2-1. The CDR3 loop spans 15 amino acids. Germline V CDR1 and CDR2: SGHRS, YFSETQ.

The chain couples TRBV3-1 to TRBJ2-3. In germline, CDR1 is LGHDT, CDR2 YNNKEL (reference sequence). This CDR3 has 16 amino acids. The CDR3 sequence: CASSQDNGLARDTQYF.

J is TRBJ1-1 and V is TRBV4-1; TCRdb returns TRBD1, unconfirmable since there is no DNA. Germline V gene sequence: CDR1 MGHRA, CDR2 YSYEKL. This CDR3 has 14 residues. The CDR3 is CASSQGDRPAEAFF.

The chain has TRBV5-1 and TRBJ1-5. Per the germline V gene, CDR1 is SGHRS and CDR2 is YFSETQ. The CDR3 contains 16 residues. CDR3 sequence: CASSLDSSGGNQPQHF.

CDR3 in amino acids: CASTYAGGNTEAFF. The chain is built from TRBV4-1 and TRBJ1-1. Germline CDR1 and CDR2: MGHRA and YSYEKL. The CDR3 is 14 amino acids.

The chain has TRBV7-9 and TRBJ2-3; the TCRdb call, TRBD1, lacks DNA for checking. The CDR3 sequence is 15 residues long. Germline CDR1 SEHNR, CDR2 FQNEAQ (reference sequence). The CDR3 here is CASSLTGFGSGSQYF.

The rearrangement links TRBV5-1 to TRBJ2-5; TCRdb's D gene call, TRBD1, goes unchecked for lack of DNA. The CDR3 has 14 residues. CDR1 and CDR2 (germline): SGHRS, YFSETQ. This CDR3 is CASSFAGTKETQYF.

V gene TRBV5-1 combines with J gene TRBJ2-5; TCRdb names TRBD2, which stays unverified in the absence of DNA. The CDR3 is made up of 17 amino acids. From germline, CDR1 is SGHRS and CDR2 YFSETQ. Here the CDR3 reads CASSLAPGLAGRETQYF.

CDR3 amino acids: CASSPRSRGLGNYGYTF. This chain joins TRBV6-1 and TRBJ1-2; the TCRdb D gene call, TRBD1, has no DNA to confirm it. This CDR3 is built from 17 residues. Germline values: CDR1 MNHNS, CDR2 SASEGT.

The genes are TRBV6-2 or TRBV6-3 and TRBJ2-7. The germline V gene has CDR1 MNHEY and CDR2 SVGEGT. The CDR3 runs to 13 residues. The CDR3 sequence: CASRAGSSYEQYF.

This chain connects TRBV5-1 to TRBJ1-1; TCRdb returns TRBD1, unconfirmable since there is no DNA. In germline, CDR1 is SGHRS, CDR2 YFSETQ. The CDR3 has 15 amino acids. The CDR3 reads CASSLVNPGSMEAFF.

The genes are TRBV20-1 and TRBJ1-3; as DNA is missing, the TRBD1 call by TCRdb cannot be tested. The CDR3 runs to 16 residues. The germline CDR1 and CDR2 sequences are DFQATT and SNEGSKA (reference sequence). CDR3 region: CSARDWGSSSGNTIYF.

The chain links TRBV9 to TRBJ1-1. This CDR3 is built from 15 residues. CDR1 and CDR2 (germline): SGDLS, YYNGEE. This chain's CDR3 is CASSVVPAANTEAFF.

The chain links TRBV2 to TRBJ2-7; with no DNA, the TCRdb D assignment of TRBD1 cannot be verified. Per the germline V gene, CDR1 is SNHLY and CDR2 is FYNNEI. The CDR3 runs 12 residues. CDR3: CASRVTGLWEYF.

This chain uses TRBV29-1 with TRBJ1-4. Germline V gene data show CDR1 as SQVTM and CDR2 as ANQGSEA. The CDR3 is made up of 11 amino acids. This chain's CDR3 is CSGRTSGKLFF.

The chain combines TRBV6-5 with TRBJ1-6; lacking DNA, the TRBD1 call made by TCRdb goes unchecked. The CDR3 is 15 residues long. Germline CDR1 MNHEY, CDR2 SVGAGI. The CDR3 reads CASRVDRAGNSPLHF.

This chain links TRBV19 with TRBJ2-3. Looked up from germline, CDR1 is LNHDA and CDR2 is SQIVND (reference sequence). The CDR3 totals 15 residues. The CDR3: CASSGVRNSPDTQYF.

V is TRBV20-1 and J is TRBJ2-2; TCRdb reports TRBD1, a call that lacks DNA to check it against. CDR1 is DFQATT and CDR2 is SNEGSKA in the germline V gene (reference sequence). The CDR3 extends over 17 amino acids. CDR3 protein: CSAYSPGQGLNTGELFF.